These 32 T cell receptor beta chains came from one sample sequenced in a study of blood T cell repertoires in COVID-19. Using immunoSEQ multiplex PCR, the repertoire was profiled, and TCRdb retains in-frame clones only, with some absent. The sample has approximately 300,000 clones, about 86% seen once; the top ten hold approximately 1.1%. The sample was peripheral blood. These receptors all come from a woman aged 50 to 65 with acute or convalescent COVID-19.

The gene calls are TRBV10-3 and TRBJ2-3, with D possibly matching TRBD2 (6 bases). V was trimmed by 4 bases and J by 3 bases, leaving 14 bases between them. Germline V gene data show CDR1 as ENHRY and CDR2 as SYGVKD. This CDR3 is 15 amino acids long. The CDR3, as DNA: TGTGCCATCAGTGCCGGGAGTAGTCGGACAGATACGCAGTATTTT. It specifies CAISAGSSRTDTQYF.

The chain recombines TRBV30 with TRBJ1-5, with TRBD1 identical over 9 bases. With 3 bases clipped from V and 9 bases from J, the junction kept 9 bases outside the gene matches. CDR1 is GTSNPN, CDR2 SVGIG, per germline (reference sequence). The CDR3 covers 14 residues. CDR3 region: CAWSSGTGPWPQHF. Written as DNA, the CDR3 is TGTGCCTGGAGCTCCGGGACAGGGCCTTGGCCCCAGCATTTT.

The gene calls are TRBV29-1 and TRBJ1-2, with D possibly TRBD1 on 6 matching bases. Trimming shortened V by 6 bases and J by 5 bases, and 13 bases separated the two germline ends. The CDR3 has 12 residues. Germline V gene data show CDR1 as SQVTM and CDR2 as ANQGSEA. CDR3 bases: TGCAGCGTGAGGACAGTAAATTATGGCTACACCTTC. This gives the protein CSVRTVNYGYTF.

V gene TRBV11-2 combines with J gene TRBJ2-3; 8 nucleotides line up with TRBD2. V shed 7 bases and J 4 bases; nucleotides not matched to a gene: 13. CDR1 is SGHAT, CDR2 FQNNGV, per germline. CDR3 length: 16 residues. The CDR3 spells CASKRGPPRGADTQYF. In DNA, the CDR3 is TGTGCCAGCAAGCGGGGGCCCCCCCGAGGCGCAGATACGCAGTATTTT.

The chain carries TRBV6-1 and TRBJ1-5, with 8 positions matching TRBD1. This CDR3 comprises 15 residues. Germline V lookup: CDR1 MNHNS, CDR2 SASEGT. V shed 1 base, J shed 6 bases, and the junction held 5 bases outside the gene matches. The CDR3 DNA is TGTGCCAGCAGTGAAGAACAGGGGGGGAGTCAGCCCCAGCATTTT. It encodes CASSEEQGGSQPQHF.

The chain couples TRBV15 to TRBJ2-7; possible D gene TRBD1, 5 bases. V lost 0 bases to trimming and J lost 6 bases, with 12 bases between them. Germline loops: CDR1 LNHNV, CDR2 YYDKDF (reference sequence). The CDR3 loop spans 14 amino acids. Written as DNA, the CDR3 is TGTGCCACCAGCAGAGATCTCCAGGGCGGCGAGCAGTACTTC. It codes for CATSRDLQGGEQYF.

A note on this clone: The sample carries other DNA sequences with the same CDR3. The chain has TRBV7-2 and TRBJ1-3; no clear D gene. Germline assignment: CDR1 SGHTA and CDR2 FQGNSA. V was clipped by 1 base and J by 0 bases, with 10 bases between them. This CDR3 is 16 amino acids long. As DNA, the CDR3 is TGTGCCAGCAGCTTAGGCCCTTTGAGCTCTGGAAACACCATATATTTT. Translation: CASSLGPLSSGNTIYF.

CDR3 bases: TGTGCCAGCAGTCGCACTAGCGGGAGAGCCTACGAGCAGTACTTC. This translates into CASSRTSGRAYEQYF. The chain carries TRBV6-6 and TRBJ2-7; 11 bases match TRBD2. Germline assignment: CDR1 MNHNY and CDR2 SVGAGI (reference sequence). J lost 2 bases, V lost 5 bases, and 5 bases had no gene match. The CDR3 runs 15 residues.

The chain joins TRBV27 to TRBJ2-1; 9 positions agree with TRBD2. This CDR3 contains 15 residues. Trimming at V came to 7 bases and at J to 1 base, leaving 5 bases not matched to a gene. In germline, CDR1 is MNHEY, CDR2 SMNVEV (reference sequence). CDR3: CASKKAGGSYNEQFF. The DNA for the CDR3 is TGTGCCAGCAAAAAAGCGGGAGGATCCTACAATGAGCAGTTCTTC.

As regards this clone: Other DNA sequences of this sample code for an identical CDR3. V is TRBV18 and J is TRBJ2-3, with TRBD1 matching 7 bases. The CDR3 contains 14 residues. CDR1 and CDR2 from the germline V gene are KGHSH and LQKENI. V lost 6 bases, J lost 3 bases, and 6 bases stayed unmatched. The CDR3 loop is CASSPDRATDTQYF. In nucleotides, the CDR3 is TGTGCCAGCTCTCCAGACAGGGCGACAGATACGCAGTATTTT.

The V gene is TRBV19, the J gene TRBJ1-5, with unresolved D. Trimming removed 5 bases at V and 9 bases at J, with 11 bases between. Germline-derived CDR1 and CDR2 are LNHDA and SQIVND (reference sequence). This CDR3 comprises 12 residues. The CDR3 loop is CASSPLSRPQHF. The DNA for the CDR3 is TGTGCCAGTAGTCCACTTTCCCGGCCCCAGCATTTT.

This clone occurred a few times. The CDR3 nucleotides read TGCGCCAGCAGCTGGACAGGGGGCGATTCCGATGAGCAGTTCTTC. Amino acids: CASSWTGGDSDEQFF. The chain carries TRBV5-1 and TRBJ2-1; 11 positions match TRBD1. This CDR3 spans 15 amino acids. V shed 3 bases and J 8 bases; nucleotides not matched to a gene: 7. The germline CDR1 and CDR2 sequences are SGHRS and YFSETQ.

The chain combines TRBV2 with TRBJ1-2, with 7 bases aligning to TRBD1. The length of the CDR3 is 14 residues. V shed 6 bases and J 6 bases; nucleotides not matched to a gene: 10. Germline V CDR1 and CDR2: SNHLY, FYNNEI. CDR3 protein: CASRTIQGSDGYTF. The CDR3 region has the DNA TGTGCCAGCAGGACCATACAGGGGTCGGATGGCTACACCTTC.

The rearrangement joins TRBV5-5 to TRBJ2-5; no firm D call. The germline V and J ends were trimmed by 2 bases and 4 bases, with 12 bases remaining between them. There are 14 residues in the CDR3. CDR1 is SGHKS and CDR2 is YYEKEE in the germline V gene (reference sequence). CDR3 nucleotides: TGTGCCAGCAGCTTCGGGTACATTAGAGAGACCCAGTACTTC. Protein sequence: CASSFGYIRETQYF.

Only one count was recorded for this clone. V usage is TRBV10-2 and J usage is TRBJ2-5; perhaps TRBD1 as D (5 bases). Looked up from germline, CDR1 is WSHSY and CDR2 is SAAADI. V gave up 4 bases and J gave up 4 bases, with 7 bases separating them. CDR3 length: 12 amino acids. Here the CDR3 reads CASSGQGETQYF. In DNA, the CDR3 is TGCGCCAGCAGTGGTCAGGGAGAGACCCAGTACTTC.

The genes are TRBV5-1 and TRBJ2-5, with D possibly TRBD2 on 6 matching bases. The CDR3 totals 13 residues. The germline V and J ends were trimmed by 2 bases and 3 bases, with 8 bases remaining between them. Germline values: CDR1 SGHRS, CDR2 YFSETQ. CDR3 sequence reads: CASSFGGKETQYF. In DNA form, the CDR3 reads TGCGCCAGCAGCTTTGGGGGGAAAGAGACCCAGTACTTC.

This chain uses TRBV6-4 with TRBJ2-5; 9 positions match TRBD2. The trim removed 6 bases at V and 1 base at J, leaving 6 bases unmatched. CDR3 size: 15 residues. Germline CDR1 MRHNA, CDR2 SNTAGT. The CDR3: CASRGRAGGQETQYF. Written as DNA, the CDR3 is TGTGCCAGCAGGGGCCGAGCGGGGGGCCAAGAGACCCAGTACTTC.

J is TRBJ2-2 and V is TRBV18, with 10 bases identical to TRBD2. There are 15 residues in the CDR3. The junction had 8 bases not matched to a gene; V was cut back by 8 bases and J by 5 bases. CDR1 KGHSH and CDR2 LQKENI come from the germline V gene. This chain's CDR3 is CASISGLARTGELFF. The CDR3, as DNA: TGTGCCAGCATCTCGGGACTAGCGAGAACCGGGGAGCTGTTTTTT.

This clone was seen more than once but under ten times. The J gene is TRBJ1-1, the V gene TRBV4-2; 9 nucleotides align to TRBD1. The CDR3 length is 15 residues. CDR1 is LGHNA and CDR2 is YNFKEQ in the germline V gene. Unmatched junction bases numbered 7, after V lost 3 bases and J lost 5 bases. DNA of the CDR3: TGTGCCAGCAGCCAGCGGACAGGGGAAGGTACTGAAGCTTTCTTT. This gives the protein CASSQRTGEGTEAFF.

The CDR3 sequence is CAWSVSTSYEQYF. CDR3 coding DNA: TGTGCCTGGAGTGTTAGCACCTCCTACGAGCAGTACTTC. This chain links TRBV30 with TRBJ2-7; no firm D call. The CDR3 has 13 residues. In germline, CDR1 is GTSNPN, CDR2 SVGIG (reference sequence). Trimming left V 0 bases short and J 0 bases short, with 6 bases between.

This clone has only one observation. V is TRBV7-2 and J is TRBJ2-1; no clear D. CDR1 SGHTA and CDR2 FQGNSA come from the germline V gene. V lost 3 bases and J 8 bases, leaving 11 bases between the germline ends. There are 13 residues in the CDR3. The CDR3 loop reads CASSFGEIDEQFF. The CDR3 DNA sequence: TGTGCCAGCAGCTTTGGAGAGATTGATGAGCAGTTCTTC.

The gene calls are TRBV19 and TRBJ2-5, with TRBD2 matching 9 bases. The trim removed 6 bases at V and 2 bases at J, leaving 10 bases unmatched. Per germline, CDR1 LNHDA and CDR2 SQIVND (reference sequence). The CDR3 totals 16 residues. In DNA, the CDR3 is TGTGCCAGTAGATCTCATGCTAGCGGGGTGCAAGAGACCCAGTACTTC. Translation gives CASRSHASGVQETQYF.

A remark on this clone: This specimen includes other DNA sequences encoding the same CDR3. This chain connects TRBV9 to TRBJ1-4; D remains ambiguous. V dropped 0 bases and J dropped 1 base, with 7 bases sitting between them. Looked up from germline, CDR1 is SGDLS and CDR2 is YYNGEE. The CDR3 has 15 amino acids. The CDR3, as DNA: TGTGCCAGCAGCGTAGGAGGGAAAACTAATGAAAAACTGTTTTTT. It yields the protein CASSVGGKTNEKLFF.

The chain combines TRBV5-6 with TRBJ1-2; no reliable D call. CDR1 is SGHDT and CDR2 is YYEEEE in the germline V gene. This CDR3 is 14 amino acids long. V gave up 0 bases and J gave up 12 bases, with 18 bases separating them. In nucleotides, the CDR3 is TGTGCCAGCAGCTTGGGCCGGACTTACGACGGGGACACCTTC. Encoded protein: CASSLGRTYDGDTF.

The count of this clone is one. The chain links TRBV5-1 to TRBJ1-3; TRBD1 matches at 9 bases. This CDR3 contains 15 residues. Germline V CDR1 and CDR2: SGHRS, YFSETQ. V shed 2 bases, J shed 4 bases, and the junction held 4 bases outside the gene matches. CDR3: CASSFGQGRGNTIYF. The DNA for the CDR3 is TGCGCCAGCAGCTTCGGACAGGGGAGGGGAAACACCATATATTTT.

The CDR3 sequence: CASAIGGEETQYF. The CDR3, as DNA: TGTGCCAGCGCCATTGGGGGGGAAGAGACCCAGTACTTC. This sequence joins TRBV25-1 and TRBJ2-5; 7 nucleotides line up with TRBD2. V dropped 8 bases and J dropped 3; count of bases not matched to a gene: 6. Germline V gene sequence: CDR1 MGHDK, CDR2 SYGVNS. CDR3 length: 13 amino acids.

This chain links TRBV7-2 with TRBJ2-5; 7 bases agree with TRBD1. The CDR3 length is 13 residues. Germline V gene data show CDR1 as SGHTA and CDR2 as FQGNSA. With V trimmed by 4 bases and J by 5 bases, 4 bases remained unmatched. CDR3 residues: CASSYDRDETQYF. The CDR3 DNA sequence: TGTGCCAGCAGCTACGACAGGGACGAGACCCAGTACTTC.

CDR3 bases: TGTGCCAGCAGCCCTTTCTCTAGCGGGACGACAGATACGCAGTATTTT. Its protein product is CASSPFSSGTTDTQYF. The chain uses TRBV7-3 and TRBJ2-3; 9 bases map to TRBD2. The ends lost 5 bases at V and 3 bases at J; junction bases unmatched: 9. There are 16 residues in the CDR3. Germline CDR1 and CDR2: SGHTA and FQGTGA.

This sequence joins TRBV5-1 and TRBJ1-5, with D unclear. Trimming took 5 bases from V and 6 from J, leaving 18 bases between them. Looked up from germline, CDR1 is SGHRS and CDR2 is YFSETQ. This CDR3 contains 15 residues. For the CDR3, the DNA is TGCGCCAGCAGTACCGAGCCGGGGAGCGGTCAGCCCCAGCATTTT. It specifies CASSTEPGSGQPQHF.

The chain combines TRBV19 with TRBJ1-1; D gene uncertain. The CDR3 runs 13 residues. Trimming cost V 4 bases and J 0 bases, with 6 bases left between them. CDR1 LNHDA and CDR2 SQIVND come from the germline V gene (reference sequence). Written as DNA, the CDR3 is TGTGCCAGTAGTACAGGCATGAACACTGAAGCTTTCTTT. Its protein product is CASSTGMNTEAFF.

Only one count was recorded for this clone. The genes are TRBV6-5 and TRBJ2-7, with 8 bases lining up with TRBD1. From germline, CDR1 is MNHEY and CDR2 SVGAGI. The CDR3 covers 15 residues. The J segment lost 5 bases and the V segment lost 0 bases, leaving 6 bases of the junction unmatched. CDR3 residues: CASSYSRQGRHEQYV. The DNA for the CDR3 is TGTGCCAGCAGTTACTCGAGACAGGGGAGGCACGAGCAGTACGTC.

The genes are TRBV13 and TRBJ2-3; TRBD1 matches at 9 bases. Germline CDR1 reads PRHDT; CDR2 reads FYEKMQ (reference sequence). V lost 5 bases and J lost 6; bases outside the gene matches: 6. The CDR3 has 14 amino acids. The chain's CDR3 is CASSTGTGRDTQYF. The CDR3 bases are TGTGCCAGCAGCACGGGGACAGGGCGCGATACGCAGTATTTT.